One sample yielded the 18 T cell receptor beta chains listed below, sequenced in a study of cytomegalovirus exposure and HLA in healthy donors. A multiplex PCR was run with 60 Vbeta primers and 13 Jbeta primers. The data were produced by immunoSEQ multiplex PCR, yet TCRdb's version contains in-frame clones alone and is incomplete. The sample gives a few hundred thousand clones, 77% of which show up once; roughly 2.5% is in the top ten. The specimen was PBMCs. These receptors came from a woman aged 55-70 years in good health and CMV-seropositive.

This chain links TRBV2 with TRBJ1-4, with D possibly TRBD1 on 5 matching bases. The CDR3 loop spans 12 amino acids. V lost 5 bases and J 5 bases, leaving 6 bases between the germline ends. Germline loops: CDR1 SNHLY, CDR2 FYNNEI. In DNA, the CDR3 is TGTGCCAGCAGTTGGGGCAATGAAAAACTGTTTTTT. Translation gives CASSWGNEKLFF.

This clone came up a few times. V and J are TRBV19 and TRBJ1-1; 7 bases are shared with TRBD1. V gave up 5 bases and J gave up 2 bases; unmatched junction bases: 5. This CDR3 spans 14 amino acids. In germline, CDR1 is LNHDA, CDR2 SQIVND (reference sequence). The CDR3 protein is CASSPRGINTEAFF. The CDR3 region has the DNA TGTGCCAGTAGTCCCAGGGGGATTAACACTGAAGCTTTCTTT.

Here the CDR3 reads CASSLRLAGGSSYNEQFF. In nucleotides, the CDR3 is TGCGCCAGCAGCTTAAGACTAGCGGGGGGGAGCTCCTACAATGAGCAGTTCTTC. This chain links TRBV5-1 with TRBJ2-1; TRBD2 matches 14 bases. V lost 2 bases and J lost 0; bases outside the gene matches: 4. Germline V gene data show CDR1 as SGHRS and CDR2 as YFSETQ. This CDR3 region has 18 residues. Full variable domain (remainder filled in from reference TRBV5-1 and TRBJ2-1): KAGVTQTPRYLIKTRGQQVTLSCSPISGHRSVSWYQQTPGQGLQFLFEYFSETQRNKGNFPGRFSGRQFSNSRSEMNVSTLELGDSALYLCASSLRLAGGSSYNEQFFGPGTRLTVL.

The CDR3 DNA is TGTGCCAGCAGCCTAAGGACACGGGCTGAAGCTTTCTTT. Translating it yields CASSLRTRAEAFF. This rearrangement joins TRBV7-2 to TRBJ1-1; possible D gene TRBD1, 5 bases. V lost 5 bases and J 6 bases, leaving 13 bases between the germline ends. The CDR3 totals 13 residues. Germline V CDR1 and CDR2: SGHTA, FQGNSA.

The V gene is TRBV2, the J gene TRBJ2-1, with 8 bases aligning to TRBD2. V gave up 6 bases and J gave up 0 bases; unmatched junction bases: 4. The germline V gene has CDR1 SNHLY and CDR2 FYNNEI. This CDR3 spans 15 amino acids. The CDR3 DNA reads as TGTGCCAGCAGGTCAGCGGGAGACTCCTACAATGAGCAGTTCTTC. This encodes CASRSAGDSYNEQFF.

The genes are TRBV5-8 and TRBJ1-5; possibly TRBD1 for D (5 bases). The CDR3 sequence is 15 residues long. CDR1 is SGHTS, CDR2 YDEGEE, per germline. Trimming shortened V by 4 bases and J by 4 bases, and 15 bases separated the two germline ends. CDR3: CASSPTLQVNQPQHF. The CDR3 bases are TGTGCCAGCAGCCCCACCCTACAGGTTAATCAGCCCCAGCATTTT.

This clone was found a few times. The chain has TRBV7-9 and TRBJ2-5, with D possibly being TRBD1 (5 bases). The CDR3 totals 13 residues. Trimming took off 3 bases at V and 5 bases at J, with 10 bases between the two ends. Per germline, CDR1 SEHNR and CDR2 FQNEAQ (reference sequence). The CDR3, as DNA: TGTGCCAGCAGCTTTTCAGGGTGGGAGACCCAGTACTTC. Protein product: CASSFSGWETQYF.

The chain recombines TRBV12-2 with TRBJ2-5; TRBD1, the table's D call, was not compared with the DNA. TRBV12-2 is deemed a pseudogene. The length of the CDR3 is 19 residues. The CDR3 protein is CASRSSFGTGYPNQETQYF. CDR3 in DNA: TGTGCAAGTCGCTCAAGCTTCGGGACAGGGTATCCCAATCAAGAGACCCAGTACTTC.

The chain joins TRBV5-1 to TRBJ2-1; D might be TRBD2 (5 bases). There are 16 residues in the CDR3. Trimming shortened V by 4 bases and J by 0 bases, and 14 bases separated the two germline ends. Germline-derived CDR1 and CDR2 are SGHRS and YFSETQ. CDR3 in amino acids: CASSLIASSSYNEQFF. CDR3 DNA: TGCGCCAGCAGCCTTATAGCGTCGAGCTCCTACAATGAGCAGTTCTTC.

V usage is TRBV11-3 and J usage is TRBJ2-1; 7 bases map to TRBD2. Germline V CDR1 and CDR2: SGHNT, YENEEA. V was clipped by 1 base and J by 3 bases; unmatched bases: 3. The CDR3 spans 15 residues. The CDR3 here is CASSLGGGGYNEQFF. The CDR3 DNA is TGTGCCAGCAGCTTAGGGGGCGGGGGCTACAATGAGCAGTTCTTC.

This clone was picked up a small number of times. V gene TRBV7-9 combines with J gene TRBJ1-3; a weak D match, TRBD1 (6 bases). Germline V CDR1 and CDR2: SEHNR, FQNEAQ (reference sequence). This CDR3 comprises 15 residues. Trimming removed 5 bases from V and 3 bases from J, with 14 bases in between. CDR3 in DNA: TGTGCCAGCAGCCAACAGCAGGGGAGTGGAAACACCATATATTTT. This gives the protein CASSQQQGSGNTIYF.

The chain joins TRBV11-3 to TRBJ2-2; TRBD1 might be the D (6 bases). The CDR3 totals 13 residues. Germline V lookup: CDR1 SGHNT, CDR2 YENEEA. Trimming cost V 2 bases and J 7 bases, with 8 bases left between them. CDR3 in DNA: TGTGCCAGCAGCTTAAGGGGGTACGGGGAGCTGTTTTTT. Its translation is CASSLRGYGELFF.

The chain couples TRBV12-5 to TRBJ2-4, with D possibly matching TRBD1 (6 bases). Trimming cost V 3 bases and J 9 bases, with 12 bases left between them. Germline CDR1 is LGHNT and CDR2 is FRNRAP. This CDR3 has 13 residues. For the CDR3, the DNA is TGTGCTAGTGGTTTCGCACAGGGCAGCATTCAGTACTTC. The encoded protein is CASGFAQGSIQYF.

The chain uses TRBV30 and TRBJ2-1, with 10 bases that match TRBD2. Germline V gene data show CDR1 as GTSNPN and CDR2 as SVGIG (reference sequence). The CDR3 consists of 16 residues. V shed 2 bases and J 9 bases; nucleotides not matched to a gene: 13. CDR3 nucleotide sequence: TGTGCCTGGAGTCACAGGGCAGCCCGACTAGCGGGTGAGCAGTTCTTC. Protein sequence: CAWSHRAARLAGEQFF. Supplemented by reference TRBV30 and TRBJ2-1, the full variable domain reads SQTIHQWPATLVQPVGSPLSLECTVEGTSNPNLYWYRQAAGRGLQLLFYSVGIGQISSEVPQNLSASRPQDRQFILSSKKLLLSDSGFYLCAWSHRAARLAGEQFFGPGTRLTVL.

V and J are TRBV2 and TRBJ1-6; unclear D gene. This CDR3 comprises 15 residues. Germline loops: CDR1 SNHLY, CDR2 FYNNEI. V lost 5 bases to trimming and J lost 6 bases, with 14 bases between them. CDR3 sequence (DNA): TGTGCCAGCAGTCCCTCGGCAGGCCGTAATTCACCCCTCCACTTT. This codes for CASSPSAGRNSPLHF. Supplemented by reference TRBV2 and TRBJ1-6, the full variable domain reads EPEVTQTPSHQVTQMGQEVILRCVPISNHLYFYWYRQILGQKVEFLVSFYNNEISEKSEIFDDQFSVERPDGSNFTLKIRSTKLEDSAMYFCASSPSAGRNSPLHFGNGTRLTVT.

The chain is built from TRBV7-2 and TRBJ1-2; TRBD1 agrees at 11 bases. Per germline, CDR1 SGHTA and CDR2 FQGNSA. The length of the CDR3 is 16 residues. J gave up 4 bases and V 5 bases, and 9 bases lay outside the gene matches. The chain's CDR3 is CASSQGGQGVFYGYTF. The CDR3 nucleotides read TGTGCCAGCAGCCAAGGGGGACAGGGGGTTTTCTATGGCTACACCTTC.

J is TRBJ1-1 and V is TRBV29-1, with no clear D. Germline V gene data show CDR1 as SQVTM and CDR2 as ANQGSEA. The CDR3 length is 13 residues. The V gene lost 4 bases and the J gene lost 0 bases, with 9 bases spanning the gap. The CDR3 nucleotides read TGCAGCGTTGCTGGGAGATTGAACACTGAAGCTTTCTTT. Protein sequence: CSVAGRLNTEAFF.

This chain uses TRBV7-9 with TRBJ1-2; a weak D match, TRBD1 (6 bases). The V end was cut by 2 bases, the J end by 4 bases, with 14 bases between. The germline V gene has CDR1 SEHNR and CDR2 FQNEAQ (reference sequence). This CDR3 is built from 15 residues. For the CDR3, the DNA is TGTGCCAGCAGCTTAATCGGACAGAGCTCCTATGGCTACACCTTC. It specifies CASSLIGQSSYGYTF.